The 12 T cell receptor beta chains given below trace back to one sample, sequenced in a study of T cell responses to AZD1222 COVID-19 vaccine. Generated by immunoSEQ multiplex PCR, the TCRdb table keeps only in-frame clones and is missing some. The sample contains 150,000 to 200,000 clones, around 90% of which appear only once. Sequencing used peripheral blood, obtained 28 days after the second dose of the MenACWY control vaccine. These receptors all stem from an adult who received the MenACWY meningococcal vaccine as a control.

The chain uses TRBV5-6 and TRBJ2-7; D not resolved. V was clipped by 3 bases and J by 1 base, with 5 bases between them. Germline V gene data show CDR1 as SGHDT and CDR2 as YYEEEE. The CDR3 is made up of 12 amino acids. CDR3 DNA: TGTGCCAGCAGCTCCCCTTCCTACGAGCAGTACTTC. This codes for CASSSPSYEQYF.

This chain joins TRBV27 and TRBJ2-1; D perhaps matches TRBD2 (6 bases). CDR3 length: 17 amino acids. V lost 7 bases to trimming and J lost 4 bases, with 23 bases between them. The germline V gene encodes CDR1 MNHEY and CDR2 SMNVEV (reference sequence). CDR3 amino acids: CASTLIPPGTGYNEQFF. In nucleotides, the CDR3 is TGTGCCAGCACCTTAATCCCTCCCGGGACTGGTTACAATGAGCAGTTCTTC.

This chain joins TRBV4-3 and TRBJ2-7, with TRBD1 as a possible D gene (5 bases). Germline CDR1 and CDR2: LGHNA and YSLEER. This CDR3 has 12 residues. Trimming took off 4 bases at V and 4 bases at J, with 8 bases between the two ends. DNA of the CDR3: TGCGCCAGCAGCCGCTCAGGGTACGAGCAGTACTTC. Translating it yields CASSRSGYEQYF.

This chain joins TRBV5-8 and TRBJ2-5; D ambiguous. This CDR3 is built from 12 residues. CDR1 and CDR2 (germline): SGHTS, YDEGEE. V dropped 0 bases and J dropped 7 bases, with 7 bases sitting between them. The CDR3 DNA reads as TGTGCCAGCAGCTTGGTCCTTGGGACCCAGTACTTC. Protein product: CASSLVLGTQYF.

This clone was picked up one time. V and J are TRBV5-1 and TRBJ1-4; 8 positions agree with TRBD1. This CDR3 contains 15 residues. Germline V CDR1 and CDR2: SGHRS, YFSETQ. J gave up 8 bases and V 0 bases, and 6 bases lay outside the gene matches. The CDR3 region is CASSLAPGGDEKLFF. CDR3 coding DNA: TGCGCCAGCAGCTTGGCTCCAGGGGGCGACGAAAAACTGTTTTTT.

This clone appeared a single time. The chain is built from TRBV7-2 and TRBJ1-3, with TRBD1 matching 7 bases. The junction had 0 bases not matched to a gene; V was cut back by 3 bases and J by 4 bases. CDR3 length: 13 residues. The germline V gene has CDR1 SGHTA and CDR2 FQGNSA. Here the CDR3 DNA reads TGTGCCAGCAGCTTGGGACAGGGAAACACCATATATTTT. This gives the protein CASSLGQGNTIYF.

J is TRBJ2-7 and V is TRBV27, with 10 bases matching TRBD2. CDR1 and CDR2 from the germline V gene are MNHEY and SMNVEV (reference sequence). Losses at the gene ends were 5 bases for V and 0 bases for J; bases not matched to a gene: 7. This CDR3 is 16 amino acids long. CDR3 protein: CASSDLLAGDSYEQYF. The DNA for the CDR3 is TGTGCCAGCAGTGACCTCCTAGCGGGAGACTCCTACGAGCAGTACTTC.

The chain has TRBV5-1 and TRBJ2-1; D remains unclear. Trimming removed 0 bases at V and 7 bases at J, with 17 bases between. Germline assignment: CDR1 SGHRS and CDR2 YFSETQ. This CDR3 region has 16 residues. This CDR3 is CASSLATASLGNEQFF. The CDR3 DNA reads TGCGCCAGCAGCTTGGCCACAGCCTCTTTGGGGAATGAGCAGTTCTTC.

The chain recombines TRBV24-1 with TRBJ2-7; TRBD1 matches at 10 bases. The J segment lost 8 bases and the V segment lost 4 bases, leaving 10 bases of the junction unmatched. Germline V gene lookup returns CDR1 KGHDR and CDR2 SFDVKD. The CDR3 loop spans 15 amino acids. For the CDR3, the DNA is TGTGCCACCAGTGACCCCGGGACAGGGGCTAGCCAGCAGTACTTC. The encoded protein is CATSDPGTGASQQYF.

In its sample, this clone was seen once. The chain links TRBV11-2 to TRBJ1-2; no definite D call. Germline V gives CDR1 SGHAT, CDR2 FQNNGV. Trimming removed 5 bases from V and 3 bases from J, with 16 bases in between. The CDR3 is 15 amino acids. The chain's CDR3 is CASSAGPGAYYGYTF. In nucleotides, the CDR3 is TGTGCCAGCAGCGCAGGACCGGGAGCCTACTATGGCTACACCTTC.

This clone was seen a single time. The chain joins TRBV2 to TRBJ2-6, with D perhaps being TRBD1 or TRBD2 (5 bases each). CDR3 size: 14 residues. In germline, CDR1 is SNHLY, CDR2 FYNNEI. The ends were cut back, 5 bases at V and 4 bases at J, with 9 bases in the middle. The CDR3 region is CASSRGSGANVLTF. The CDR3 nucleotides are TGTGCCAGCAGTCGGGGCTCGGGGGCCAACGTCCTGACTTTC.

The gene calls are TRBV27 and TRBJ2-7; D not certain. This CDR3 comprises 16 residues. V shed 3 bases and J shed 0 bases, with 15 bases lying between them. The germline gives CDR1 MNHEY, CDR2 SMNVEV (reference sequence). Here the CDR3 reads CASSLVGTPASYEQYF. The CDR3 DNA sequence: TGTGCCAGCAGTTTGGTTGGAACACCGGCCTCCTACGAGCAGTACTTC.